The rows below give T cell receptor beta chains drawn from one sample of a study of T cell responses to AZD1222 COVID-19 vaccine. Using immunoSEQ multiplex PCR, the repertoire was profiled, and TCRdb retains in-frame clones only, with some absent. The sample lists around 81,000 clones, around 90% seen once, with around 8% in the top ten. Sequenced material: peripheral blood, taken 28 days after the second AZD1222 dose. These receptors originate from an adult who received the AZD1222 COVID-19 vaccine. The CDR3 runs from the conserved cysteine through the conserved F or W.

>TRBV7-6
CASSLNPGLASNEQFF
>TRBV7-7
CASSFQASNTGELFF
>TRBV5-1
CASSFRQGSGELFF
>TRBV5-5
CASSFEGLAGDTQYF
>TRBV28
CASSSKTGWGTEAFF
>TRBV4-3
CASSQDGSLSYGYTF
>TRBV7-3
CASSPLAGGRNEQFF
>TRBV6-2/TRBV6-3
CASSRKQGATGELFF
>TRBV19
CASTSGGSEETQYF
>TRBV24-1
CATEDRRMNTGELFF
>TRBV6-5
CASSNRVNSNQPQHF
>TRBV7-9
CASSPPTRRRNTGELFF
>TRBV9
CASSVGLIRDKPWSLYGYTF
>TRBV30
CAWSVINEQFF
>TRBV6-1
CASSEGGPGYEQYF
>TRBV15
CATSTLPTGGTYEQYF
>TRBV7-9
CASSFGTSGSEQYF
>TRBV28
CASSPGLPTGELFF
>TRBV19
CATPGLDQSEQYF
>TRBV19
CASSVSPRGSSASNEKLFF
>TRBV18
CASSPLSPGQGAGNEQFF
>TRBV4-1
CASSPYSSGANVLTF
>TRBV5-4
CASSSLGQPQHF
>TRBV7-2
CASSLALSRGDSPYEQYF
>TRBV29-1
CSVEWGPKSTGELFF
>TRBV6-5
CASSYEGSIYEQYF
>TRBV9
CASSPTVTANYGYTF
>TRBV6-5
CASTQANSNQPQHF
>TRBV18
CASSPSGTFSGNTIYF